This TCR beta chain was captured by sequencing in a study of blood T cells in healthy people across ages. Through a sample-barcoded 5' primer and a J-beta primer mix, a second PCR was run for about 6 to 11 cycles. TCRdb fed the 5' RACE reads into MiXCR, producing one record per CDR3 protein. The data show about 1.5 million distinct CDR3 sequences, 42% seen once. There are a few counts of this clonotype. The CDR3 extends over 13 amino acids. V lost 0 bases, J lost 3 bases, and 6 bases lay in between. In germline, CDR1 is DFQATT, CDR2 SNEGSKA (reference sequence). The chain carries TRBV20-1 and TRBJ2-1; the D is unclear. The sequence came from a woman aged 18-35 years in good health. Sequencing input: blood. DNA of the CDR3: TGCAGTGCTAGAGACTACTACTACAATGAGCAGTTCTTC. It translates to CSARDYYYNEQFF.